Below, one TCR beta chain is given with its context. The data were taken from a study of blood T cell repertoires in COVID-19. Overall study context: Collection of acute and convalescent COVID-19 samples took place in the United States, Italy and Spain. The analysed material was cDNA or gDNA that came from T cells, B-cell-depleted T cells, or PBMCs.

As handled by the study authors: Reference gene primer amplification gave nucleated cell count estimates. Data came from immunoSEQ multiplex PCR; TCRdb stores just in-frame clones and leaves some out. Clone size and the V and J calls come from that table; the DNA yielded D and trimming. The profile covers about 82,000 clones, with about 85% appearing a single time and about a sixth taken by the ten largest. Sample: peripheral blood. This TCR derives from a man older than 75 with active or convalescent COVID-19.

In DNA, the CDR3 is TGTGCCAGCAGCTTGGACAGGGCTAACTATGGCTACACCTTC. Translating gives CASSLDRANYGYTF. The V and J genes are TRBV5-4 and TRBJ1-2; TRBD1 might be the D (6 bases). V lost 0 bases, J lost 0 bases, and 6 bases lay in between. Germline-derived CDR1 and CDR2 are SGHNT and YYREEE (reference sequence). The CDR3 runs to 14 residues.